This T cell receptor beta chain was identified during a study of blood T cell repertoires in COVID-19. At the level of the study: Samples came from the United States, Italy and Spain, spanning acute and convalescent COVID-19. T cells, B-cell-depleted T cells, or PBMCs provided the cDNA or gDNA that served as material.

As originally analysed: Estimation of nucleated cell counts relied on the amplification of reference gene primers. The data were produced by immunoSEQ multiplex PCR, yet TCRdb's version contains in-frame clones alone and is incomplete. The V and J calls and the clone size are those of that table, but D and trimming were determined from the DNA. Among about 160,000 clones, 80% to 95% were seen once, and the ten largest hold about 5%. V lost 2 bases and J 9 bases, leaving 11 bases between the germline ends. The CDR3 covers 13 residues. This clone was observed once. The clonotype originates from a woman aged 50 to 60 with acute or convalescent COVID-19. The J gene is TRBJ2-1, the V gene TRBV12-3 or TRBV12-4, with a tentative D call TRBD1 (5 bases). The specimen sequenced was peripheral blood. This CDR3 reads CASSLQGFGEQFF. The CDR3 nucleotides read TGTGCCAGCAGTTTACAGGGCTTTGGTGAGCAGTTCTTC.